This TCR beta chain was obtained from a study of T-cell memory formation after mild COVID-19. For this clonotype: Its target is not known.

The CDR3 sequence is 15 residues long. V shed 4 bases and J shed 7 bases, with 17 bases lying between them. Germline CDR1 reads SGHNT; CDR2 reads YYREEE (reference sequence). MiXCR was run by TCRdb on the 5' RACE reads, yielding one entry per CDR3 protein. The table shows just under 550,000 distinct CDR3 sequences, with roughly 21% occurring only once. The study's findings and limits: Pre-infection memory already had some responding clones, implying cross-reactive memory joined.

Sequencing used PBMCs or a T cell subset sorted from them (not recorded which). The chain links TRBV5-4 to TRBJ1-4, with a possible D match to TRBD1 (5 bases). The TCR sequence derives from an adult woman who had mild COVID-19 (a few samples of this study predate the infection). Cell type and time point are not known. CDR3 protein: CASSMGPRESEKLFF. CDR3 DNA sequence: TGTGCCAGCAGCATGGGACCCCGGGAGAGTGAAAAACTGTTTTTT.